This T cell receptor beta chain was sequenced in a study of T cells after yellow fever vaccination. Regarding the study as a whole: Booster samples showed a return of most primary-vaccination clones (under 98% CD4, about 87% CD8). Sorted repertoires could include abundant contaminating clonotypes from bulk cells.

In making TCR cDNA, 5'RACE template switching added a universal primer site and UMIs to it. TCRdb called the 5' RACE reads again in MiXCR, with one record for every CDR3 protein. In the table there are about 340,000 distinct CDR3 sequences, about 8.7% of which are singletons. This clonotype was seen a handful of times. Its antigen is not identified. Germline trimming cut 5 bases from V and 6 bases from J; bases unmatched to any gene: 11. Germline V gives CDR1 MNHEY, CDR2 SVGAGI. This CDR3 has 16 amino acids. The genes are TRBV6-5 and TRBJ2-3; 10 positions match TRBD2. The receptor's source is a man between 18 and 29 years old who received the YFV17D yellow fever vaccine. The sample was PBMCs, taken on the day of the first yellow fever vaccination. The chain's CDR3 is CASSPALAGRVDTQYF. CDR3 DNA: TGTGCCAGCAGTCCAGCACTAGCGGGGAGGGTTGATACGCAGTATTTT.